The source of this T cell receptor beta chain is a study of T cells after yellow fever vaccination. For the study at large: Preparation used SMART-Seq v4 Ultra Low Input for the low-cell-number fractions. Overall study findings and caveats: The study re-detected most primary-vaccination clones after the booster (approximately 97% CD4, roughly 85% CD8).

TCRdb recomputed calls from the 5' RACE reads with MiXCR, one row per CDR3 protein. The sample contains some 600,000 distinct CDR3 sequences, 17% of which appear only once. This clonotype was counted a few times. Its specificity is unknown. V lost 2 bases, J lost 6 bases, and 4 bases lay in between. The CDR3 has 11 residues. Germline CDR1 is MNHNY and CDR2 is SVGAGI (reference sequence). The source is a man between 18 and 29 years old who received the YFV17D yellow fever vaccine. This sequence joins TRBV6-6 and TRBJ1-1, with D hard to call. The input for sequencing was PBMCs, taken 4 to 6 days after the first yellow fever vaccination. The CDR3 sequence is CASSYVPEAFF. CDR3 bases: TGTGCCAGCAGTTACGTACCTGAAGCTTTCTTT.